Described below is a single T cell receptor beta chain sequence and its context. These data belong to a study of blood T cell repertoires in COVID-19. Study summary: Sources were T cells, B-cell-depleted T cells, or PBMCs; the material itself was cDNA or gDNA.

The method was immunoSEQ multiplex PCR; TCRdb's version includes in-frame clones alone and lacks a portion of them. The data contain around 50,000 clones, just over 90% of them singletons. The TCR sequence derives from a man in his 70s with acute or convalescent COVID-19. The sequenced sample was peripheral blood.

Written as DNA, the CDR3 is TGTGCCAGCAGCTTAGCGGGGAGGGTTCTATCCTACGAGCAGTACTTC. Translated, it gives CASSLAGRVLSYEQYF. The rearrangement joins TRBV7-2 to TRBJ2-7; 7 nucleotides match TRBD2. The junction had 6 bases not matched to a gene; V was cut back by 0 bases and J by 1 base. Germline V lookup: CDR1 SGHTA, CDR2 FQGNSA. The CDR3 extends over 16 amino acids.